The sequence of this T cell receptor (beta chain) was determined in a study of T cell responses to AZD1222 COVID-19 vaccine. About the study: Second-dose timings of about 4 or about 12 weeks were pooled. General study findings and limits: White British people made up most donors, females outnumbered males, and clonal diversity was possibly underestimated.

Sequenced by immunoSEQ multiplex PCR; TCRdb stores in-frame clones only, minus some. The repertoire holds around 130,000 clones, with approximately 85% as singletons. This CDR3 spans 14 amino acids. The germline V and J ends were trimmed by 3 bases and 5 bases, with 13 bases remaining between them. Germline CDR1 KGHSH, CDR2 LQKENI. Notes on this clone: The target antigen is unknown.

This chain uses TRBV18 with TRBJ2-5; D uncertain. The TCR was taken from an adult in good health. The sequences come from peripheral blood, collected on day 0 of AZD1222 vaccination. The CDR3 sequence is CASSPRPVSETQYF. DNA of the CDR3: TGTGCCAGCTCACCTAGACCTGTATCGGAGACCCAGTACTTC.